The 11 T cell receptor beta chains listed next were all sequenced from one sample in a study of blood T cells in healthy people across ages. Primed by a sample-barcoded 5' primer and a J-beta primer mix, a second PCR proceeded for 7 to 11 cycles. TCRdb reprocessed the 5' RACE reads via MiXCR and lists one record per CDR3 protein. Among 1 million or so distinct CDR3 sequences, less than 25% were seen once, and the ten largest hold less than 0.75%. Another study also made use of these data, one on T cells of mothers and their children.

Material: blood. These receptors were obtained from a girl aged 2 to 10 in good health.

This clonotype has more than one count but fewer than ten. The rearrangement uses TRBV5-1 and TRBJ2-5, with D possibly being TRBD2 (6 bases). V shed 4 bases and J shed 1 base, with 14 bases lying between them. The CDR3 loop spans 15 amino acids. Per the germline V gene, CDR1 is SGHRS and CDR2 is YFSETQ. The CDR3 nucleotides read TGCGCCAGCAGCATCTACGGCGGGACCCAAGAGACCCAGTACTTC. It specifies CASSIYGGTQETQYF. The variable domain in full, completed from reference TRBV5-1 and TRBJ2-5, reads KAGVTQTPRYLIKTRGQQVTLSCSPISGHRSVSWYQQTPGQGLQFLFEYFSETQRNKGNFPGRFSGRQFSNSRSEMNVSTLELGDSALYLCASSIYGGTQETQYFGPGTRLLVL.

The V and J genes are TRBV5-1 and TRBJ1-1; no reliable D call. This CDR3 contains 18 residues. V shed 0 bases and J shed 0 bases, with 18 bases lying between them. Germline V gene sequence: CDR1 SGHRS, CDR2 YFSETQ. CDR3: CASSLEPASLLMNTEAFF. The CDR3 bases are TGCGCCAGCAGCTTGGAGCCGGCCAGTCTTCTTATGAACACTGAAGCTTTCTTT.

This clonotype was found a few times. CDR3 loop: CSASYSRTAKNIQYF. CDR3 in DNA: TGCAGTGCTAGCTATTCGAGGACGGCCAAAAACATTCAGTACTTC. This chain joins TRBV20-1 and TRBJ2-4; D is ambiguous. V gave up 3 bases and J gave up 1 base, with 13 bases separating them. The CDR3 extends over 15 amino acids. Germline lookup yields CDR1 DFQATT and CDR2 SNEGSKA (reference sequence).

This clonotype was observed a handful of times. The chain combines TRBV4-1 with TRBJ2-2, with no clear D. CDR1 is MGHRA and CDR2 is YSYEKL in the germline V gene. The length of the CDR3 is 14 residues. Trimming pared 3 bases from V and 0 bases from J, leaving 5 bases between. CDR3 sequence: CASSHDSNTGELFF. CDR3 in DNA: TGCGCCAGCAGCCATGACTCGAACACCGGGGAGCTGTTTTTT.

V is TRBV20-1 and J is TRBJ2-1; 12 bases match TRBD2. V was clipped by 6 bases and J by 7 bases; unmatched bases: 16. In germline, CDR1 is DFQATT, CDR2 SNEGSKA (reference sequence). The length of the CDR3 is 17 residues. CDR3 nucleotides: TGCAGTGCAATTTCTAGCGGGAGGGCCTTAGTTTTAAATGAGCAGTTCTTC. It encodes CSAISSGRALVLNEQFF.

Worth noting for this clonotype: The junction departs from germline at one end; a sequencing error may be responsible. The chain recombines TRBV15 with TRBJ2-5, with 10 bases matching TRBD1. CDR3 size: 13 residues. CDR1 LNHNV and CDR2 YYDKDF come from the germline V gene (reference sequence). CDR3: CATGKYRDRGLEF. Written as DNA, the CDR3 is TGTGCCACCGGCAAGTACCGGGACAGGGGTCTGGAGTTC.

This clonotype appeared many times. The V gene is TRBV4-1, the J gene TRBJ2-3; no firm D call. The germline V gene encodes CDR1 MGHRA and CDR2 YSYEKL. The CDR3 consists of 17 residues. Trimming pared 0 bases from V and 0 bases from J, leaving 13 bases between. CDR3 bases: TGCGCCAGCAGCCAAGAAAAAGGCTACCCGAGCACAGATACGCAGTATTTT. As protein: CASSQEKGYPSTDTQYF.

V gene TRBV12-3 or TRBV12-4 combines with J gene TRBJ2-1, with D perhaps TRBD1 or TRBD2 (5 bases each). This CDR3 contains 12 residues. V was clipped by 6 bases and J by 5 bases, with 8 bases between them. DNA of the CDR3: TGTGCCAGCAGCGGGGACCACAATGAGCAGTTCTTC. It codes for CASSGDHNEQFF.

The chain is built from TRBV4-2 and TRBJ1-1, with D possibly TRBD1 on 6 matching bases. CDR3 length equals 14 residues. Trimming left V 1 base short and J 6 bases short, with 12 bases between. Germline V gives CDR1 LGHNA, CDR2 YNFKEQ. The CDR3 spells CASSQVSGAAEAFF. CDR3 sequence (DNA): TGTGCCAGCAGCCAAGTGTCAGGGGCCGCTGAAGCTTTCTTT.

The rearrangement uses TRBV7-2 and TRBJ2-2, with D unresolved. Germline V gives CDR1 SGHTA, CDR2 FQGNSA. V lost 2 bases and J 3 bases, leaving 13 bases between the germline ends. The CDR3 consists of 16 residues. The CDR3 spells CASSLRGRAHTGELFF. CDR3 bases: TGTGCCAGCAGCTTACGAGGACGGGCCCACACCGGGGAGCTGTTTTTT.

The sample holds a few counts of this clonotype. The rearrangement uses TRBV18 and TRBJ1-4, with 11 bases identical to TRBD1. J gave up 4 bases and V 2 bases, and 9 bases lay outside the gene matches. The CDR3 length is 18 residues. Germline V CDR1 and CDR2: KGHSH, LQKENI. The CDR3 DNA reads TGTGCCAGCTCACCAAGCGGGACAGGGGGAAGAGTTAATGAAAAACTGTTTTTT. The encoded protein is CASSPSGTGGRVNEKLFF.